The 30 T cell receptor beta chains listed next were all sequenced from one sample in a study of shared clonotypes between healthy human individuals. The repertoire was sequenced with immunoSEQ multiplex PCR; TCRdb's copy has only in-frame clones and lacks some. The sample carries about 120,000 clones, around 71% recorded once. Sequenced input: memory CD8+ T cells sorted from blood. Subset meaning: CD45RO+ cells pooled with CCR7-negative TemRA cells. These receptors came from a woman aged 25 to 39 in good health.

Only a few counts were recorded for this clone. The CDR3 DNA is TGCAGCGTTAAACAGGATACTAATGAAAAACTGTTTTTT. Residues: CSVKQDTNEKLFF. This chain joins TRBV29-1 and TRBJ1-4, with a weak D call TRBD1 (5 bases). This CDR3 region has 13 residues. Trimming shortened V by 5 bases and J by 2 bases, and 9 bases separated the two germline ends. CDR1 is SQVTM, CDR2 ANQGSEA, per germline.

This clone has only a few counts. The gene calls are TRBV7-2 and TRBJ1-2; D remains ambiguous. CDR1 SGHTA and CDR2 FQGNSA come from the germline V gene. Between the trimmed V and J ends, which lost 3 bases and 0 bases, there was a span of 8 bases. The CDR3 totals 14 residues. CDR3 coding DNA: TGTGCCAGCAGCTTGGGCATTGCTAACTATGGCTACACCTTC. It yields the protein CASSLGIANYGYTF. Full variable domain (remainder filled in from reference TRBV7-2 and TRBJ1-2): GAGVSQSPSNKVTEKGKDVELRCDPISGHTALYWYRQSLGQGLEFLIYFQGNSAPDKSGLPSDRFSAERTGGSVSTLTIQRTQQEDSAVYLCASSLGIANYGYTFGSGTRLTVV.

CDR3 sequence: CASSMGFSYEQYF. The CDR3 DNA is TGCGCCAGCAGCATGGGTTTTTCCTACGAGCAGTACTTC. The chain links TRBV5-1 to TRBJ2-7; D uncertain. Germline V gives CDR1 SGHRS, CDR2 YFSETQ. The CDR3 is made up of 13 amino acids. V lost 4 bases and J lost 1, with 9 bases in between.

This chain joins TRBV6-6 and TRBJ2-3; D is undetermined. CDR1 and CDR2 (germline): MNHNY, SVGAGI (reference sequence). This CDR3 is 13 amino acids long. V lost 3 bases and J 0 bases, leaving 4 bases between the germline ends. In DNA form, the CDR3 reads TGTGCCAGCAGTTATTTAAGCACAGATACGCAGTATTTT. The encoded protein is CASSYLSTDTQYF.

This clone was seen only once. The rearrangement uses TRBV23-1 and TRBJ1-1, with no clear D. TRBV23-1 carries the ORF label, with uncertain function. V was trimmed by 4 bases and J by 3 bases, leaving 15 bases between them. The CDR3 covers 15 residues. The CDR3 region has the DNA TGCGCCAGCAGTCCAAAATCACGGGAGGACACTGAAGCTTTCTTT. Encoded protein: CASSPKSREDTEAFF.

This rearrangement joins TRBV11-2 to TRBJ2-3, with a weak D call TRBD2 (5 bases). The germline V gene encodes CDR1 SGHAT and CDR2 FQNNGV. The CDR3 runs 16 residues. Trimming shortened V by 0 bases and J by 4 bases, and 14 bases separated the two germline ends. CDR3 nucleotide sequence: TGTGCCAGCAGCTTAGATCGGGGTCATAAGTCAGATACGCAGTATTTT. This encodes CASSLDRGHKSDTQYF.

The CDR3 sequence is CASSLDSLSGNTIYF. For the CDR3, the DNA is TGTGCCAGCAGCTTAGACAGCCTCTCTGGAAACACCATATATTTT. V usage is TRBV7-6 and J usage is TRBJ1-3; D remains unclear. Looked up from germline, CDR1 is SGHVS and CDR2 is FNYEAQ. Deletions cut 1 base from V and 0 bases from J, with 7 bases between. CDR3 length equals 15 residues. Looking up the rest from reference TRBV7-6 and TRBJ1-3 gives the full variable domain: GAGVSQSPRYKVTKRGQDVALRCDPISGHVSLYWYRQALGQGPEFLTYFNYEAQQDKSGLPNDRFSAERPEGSISTLTIQRTEQRDSAMYRCASSLDSLSGNTIYFGEGSWLTVV.

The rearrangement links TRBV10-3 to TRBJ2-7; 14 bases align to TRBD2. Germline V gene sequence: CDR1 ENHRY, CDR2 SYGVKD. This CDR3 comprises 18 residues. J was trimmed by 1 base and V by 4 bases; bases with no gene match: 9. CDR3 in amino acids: CAISVLGLAGDLSYEQYF. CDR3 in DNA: TGTGCCATCAGTGTATTGGGACTAGCGGGAGATTTATCCTACGAGCAGTACTTC.

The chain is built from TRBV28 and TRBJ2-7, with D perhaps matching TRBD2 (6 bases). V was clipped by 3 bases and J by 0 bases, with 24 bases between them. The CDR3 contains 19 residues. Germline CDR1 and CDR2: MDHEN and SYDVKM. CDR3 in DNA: TGTGCCAGCAGTTTGGCCCCTTTCAGCCCTAGCGCACTCTCCTACGAGCAGTACTTC. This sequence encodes CASSLAPFSPSALSYEQYF.

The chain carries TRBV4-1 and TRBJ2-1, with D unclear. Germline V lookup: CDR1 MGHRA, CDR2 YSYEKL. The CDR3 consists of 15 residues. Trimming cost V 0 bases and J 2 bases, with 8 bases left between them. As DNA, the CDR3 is TGCGCCAGCAGCCAAGATAATAGTCCCTACAATGAGCAGTTCTTC. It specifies CASSQDNSPYNEQFF.

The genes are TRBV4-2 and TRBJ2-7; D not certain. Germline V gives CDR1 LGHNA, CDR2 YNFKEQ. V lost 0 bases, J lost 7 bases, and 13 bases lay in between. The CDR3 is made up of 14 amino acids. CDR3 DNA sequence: TGTGCCAGCAGCCAAGATCAGGACCCGGCGGAGCAGTACTTC. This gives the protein CASSQDQDPAEQYF.

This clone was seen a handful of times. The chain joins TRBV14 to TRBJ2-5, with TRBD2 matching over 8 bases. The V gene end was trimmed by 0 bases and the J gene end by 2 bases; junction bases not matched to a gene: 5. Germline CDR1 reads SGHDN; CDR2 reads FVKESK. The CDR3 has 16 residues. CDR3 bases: TGTGCCAGCAGCCAAGACTCAGCGGGAGCACAAGAGACCCAGTACTTC. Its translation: CASSQDSAGAQETQYF.

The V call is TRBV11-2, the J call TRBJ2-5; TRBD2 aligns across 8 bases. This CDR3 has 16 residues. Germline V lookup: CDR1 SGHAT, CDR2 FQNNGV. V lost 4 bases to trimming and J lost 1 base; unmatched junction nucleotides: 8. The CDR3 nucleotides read TGTGCCAGCAGCTCGGGACTAGTACGGGGCCAAGAGACCCAGTACTTC. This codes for CASSSGLVRGQETQYF.

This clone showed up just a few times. CDR3 sequence reads: CASTPQPGQKAFF. The CDR3 bases are TGTGCCAGTACCCCGCAACCGGGACAGAAAGCTTTCTTT. V usage is TRBV19 and J usage is TRBJ1-1; 7 bases are a match to TRBD1. Germline assignment: CDR1 LNHDA and CDR2 SQIVND (reference sequence). J was trimmed by 9 bases and V by 7 bases; bases with no gene match: 11. The CDR3 spans 13 residues.

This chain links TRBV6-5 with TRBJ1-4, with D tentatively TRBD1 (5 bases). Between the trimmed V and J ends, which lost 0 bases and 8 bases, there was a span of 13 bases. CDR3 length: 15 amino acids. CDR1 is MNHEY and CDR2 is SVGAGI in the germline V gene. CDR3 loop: CASSYSSGGSEKLFF. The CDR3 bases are TGTGCCAGCAGTTACTCCTCGGGGGGGAGCGAAAAACTGTTTTTT.

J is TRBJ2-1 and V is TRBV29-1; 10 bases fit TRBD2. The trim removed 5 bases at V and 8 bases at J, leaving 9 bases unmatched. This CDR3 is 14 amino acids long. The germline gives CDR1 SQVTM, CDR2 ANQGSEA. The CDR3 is CSVTLLAGSYEQFF. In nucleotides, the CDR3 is TGCAGCGTTACCCTACTAGCGGGAAGCTATGAGCAGTTCTTC.

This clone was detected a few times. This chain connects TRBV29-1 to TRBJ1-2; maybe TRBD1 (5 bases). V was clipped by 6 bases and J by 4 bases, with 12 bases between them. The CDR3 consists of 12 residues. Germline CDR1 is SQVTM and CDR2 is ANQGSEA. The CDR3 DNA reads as TGCAGCGTCCAGGGATTCCCCTATGGCTACACCTTC. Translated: CSVQGFPYGYTF. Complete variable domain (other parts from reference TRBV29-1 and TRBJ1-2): SAVISQKPSRDICQRGTSLTIQCQVDSQVTMMFWYRQQPGQSLTLIATANQGSEATYESGFVIDKFPISRPNLTFSTLTVSNMSPEDSSIYLCSVQGFPYGYTFGSGTRLTVV.

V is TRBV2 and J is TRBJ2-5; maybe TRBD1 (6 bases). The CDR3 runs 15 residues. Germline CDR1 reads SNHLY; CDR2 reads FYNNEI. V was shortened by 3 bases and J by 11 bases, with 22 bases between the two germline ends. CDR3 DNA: TGTGCCAGCAGTGAGCCGACAGGCCCTCTGGGGGAGCAGTACTTC. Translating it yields CASSEPTGPLGEQYF.

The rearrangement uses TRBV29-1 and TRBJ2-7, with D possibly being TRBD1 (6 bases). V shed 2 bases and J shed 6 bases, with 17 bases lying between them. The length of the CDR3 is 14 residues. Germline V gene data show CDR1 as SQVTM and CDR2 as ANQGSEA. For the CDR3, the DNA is TGCAGCGTTGAATTTAAGAACAGGGCGGTCGAGCAGTACTTC. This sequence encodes CSVEFKNRAVEQYF.

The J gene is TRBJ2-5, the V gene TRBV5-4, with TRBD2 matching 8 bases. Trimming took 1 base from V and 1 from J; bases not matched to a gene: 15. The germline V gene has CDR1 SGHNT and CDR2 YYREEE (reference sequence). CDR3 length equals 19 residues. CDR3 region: CASSLFGSGIRQSQETQYF. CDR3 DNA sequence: TGTGCCAGCAGCTTGTTCGGTAGCGGGATACGGCAATCCCAAGAGACCCAGTACTTC.

CDR3 loop: CASGFWDARTYGYTF. The CDR3 nucleotides read TGTGCCAGCGGTTTTTGGGATGCTCGTACCTATGGCTACACCTTC. This chain links TRBV19 with TRBJ1-2; D gene uncertain. The CDR3 is 15 amino acids. V was shortened by 9 bases and J by 4 bases, with 21 bases between the two germline ends. Germline V gene lookup returns CDR1 LNHDA and CDR2 SQIVND (reference sequence).

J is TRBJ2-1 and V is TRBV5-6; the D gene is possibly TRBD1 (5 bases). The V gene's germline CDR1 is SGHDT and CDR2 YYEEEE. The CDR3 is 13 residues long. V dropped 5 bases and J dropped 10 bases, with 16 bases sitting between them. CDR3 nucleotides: TGTGCCAGCAGGAAGTCTAGGGGCAGGGAGCAGTTCTTC. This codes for CASRKSRGREQFF. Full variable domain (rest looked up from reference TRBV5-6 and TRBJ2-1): DAGVTQSPTHLIKTRGQQVTLRCSPKSGHDTVSWYQQALGQGPQFIFQYYEEEERQRGNFPDRFSGHQFPNYSSELNVNALLLGDSALYLCASRKSRGREQFFGPGTRLTVL.

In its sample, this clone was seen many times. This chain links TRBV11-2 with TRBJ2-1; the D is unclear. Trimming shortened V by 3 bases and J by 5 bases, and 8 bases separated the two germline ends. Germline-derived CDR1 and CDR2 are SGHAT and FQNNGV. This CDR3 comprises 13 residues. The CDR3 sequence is CASSFYVDNEQFF. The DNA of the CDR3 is TGTGCCAGCAGCTTTTATGTCGACAATGAGCAGTTCTTC.

Here the CDR3 reads CASGGAAGGAYGYTF. The CDR3 region has the DNA TGTGCCAGCGGTGGTGCGGCAGGGGGCGCCTATGGCTACACCTTC. The chain joins TRBV5-6 to TRBJ1-2; TRBD1 agrees at 8 bases. This CDR3 region has 15 residues. J was trimmed by 4 bases and V by 7 bases; bases with no gene match: 12. The germline V gene has CDR1 SGHDT and CDR2 YYEEEE.

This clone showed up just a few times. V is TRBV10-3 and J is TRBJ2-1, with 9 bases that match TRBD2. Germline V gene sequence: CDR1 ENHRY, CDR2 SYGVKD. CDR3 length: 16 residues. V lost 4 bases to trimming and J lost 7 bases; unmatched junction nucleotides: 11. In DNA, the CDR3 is TGTGCCATCAGTGGGCGGGAGGGCCAGAAATTTAATGAGCAGTTCTTC. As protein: CAISGREGQKFNEQFF.

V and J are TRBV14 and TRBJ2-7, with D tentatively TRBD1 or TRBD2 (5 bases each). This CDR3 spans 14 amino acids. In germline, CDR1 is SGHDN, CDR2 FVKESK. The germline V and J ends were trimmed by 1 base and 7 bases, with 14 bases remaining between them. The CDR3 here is CASSQAARGGEQYF. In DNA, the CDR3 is TGTGCCAGCAGCCAAGCGGCCCGGGGCGGGGAGCAGTACTTC.

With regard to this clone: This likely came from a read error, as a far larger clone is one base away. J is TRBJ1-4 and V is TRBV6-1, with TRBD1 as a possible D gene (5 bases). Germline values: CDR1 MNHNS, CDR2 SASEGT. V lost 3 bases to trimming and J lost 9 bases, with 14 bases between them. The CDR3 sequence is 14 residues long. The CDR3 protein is CASSEGPSNKKLFF. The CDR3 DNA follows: TGTGCCAGCAGTGAGGGGCCTTCAAATAAAAAACTGTTTTTT.

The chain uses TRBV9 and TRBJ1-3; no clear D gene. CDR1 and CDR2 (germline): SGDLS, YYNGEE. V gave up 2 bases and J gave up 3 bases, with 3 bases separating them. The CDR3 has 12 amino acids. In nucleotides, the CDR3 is TGTGCCAGCAGCGTGTTTGGAAACACCATATATTTT. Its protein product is CASSVFGNTIYF.

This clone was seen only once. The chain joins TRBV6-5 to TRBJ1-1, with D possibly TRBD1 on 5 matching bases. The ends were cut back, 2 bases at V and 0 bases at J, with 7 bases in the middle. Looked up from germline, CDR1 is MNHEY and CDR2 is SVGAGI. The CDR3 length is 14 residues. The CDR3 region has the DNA TGTGCCAGCAGTTACAGGGGAATGAACACTGAAGCTTTCTTT. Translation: CASSYRGMNTEAFF.

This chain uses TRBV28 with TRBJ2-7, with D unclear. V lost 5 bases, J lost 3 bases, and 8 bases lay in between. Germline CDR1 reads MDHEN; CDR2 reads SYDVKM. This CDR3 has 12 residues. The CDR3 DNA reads TGTGCCAGCAGTCTGACACGCTACGAGCAGTACTTC. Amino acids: CASSLTRYEQYF.